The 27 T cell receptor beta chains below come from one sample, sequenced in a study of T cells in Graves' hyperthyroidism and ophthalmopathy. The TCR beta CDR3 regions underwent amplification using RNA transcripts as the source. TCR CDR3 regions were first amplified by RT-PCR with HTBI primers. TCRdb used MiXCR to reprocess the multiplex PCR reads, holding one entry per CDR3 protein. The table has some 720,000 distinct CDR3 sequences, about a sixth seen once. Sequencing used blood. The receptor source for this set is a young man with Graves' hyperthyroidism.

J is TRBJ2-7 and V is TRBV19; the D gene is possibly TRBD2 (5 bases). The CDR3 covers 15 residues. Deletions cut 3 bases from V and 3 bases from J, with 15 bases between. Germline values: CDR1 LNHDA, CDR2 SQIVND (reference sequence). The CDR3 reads CASSIFLAALYEQYF. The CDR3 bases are TGTGCCAGTAGTATCTTCCTAGCAGCCCTCTACGAGCAGTACTTC.

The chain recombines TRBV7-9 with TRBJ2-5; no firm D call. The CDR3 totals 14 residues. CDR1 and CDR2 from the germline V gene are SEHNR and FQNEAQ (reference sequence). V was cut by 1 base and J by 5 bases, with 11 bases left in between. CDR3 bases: TGTGCCAGCAGCTTAGGCCCGCGACGGGAGACCCAGTACTTC. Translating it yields CASSLGPRRETQYF. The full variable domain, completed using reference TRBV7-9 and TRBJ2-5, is DTGVSQNPRHKITKRGQNVTFRCDPISEHNRLYWYRQTLGQGPEFLTYFQNEAQLEKSRLLSDRFSAERPKGSFSTLEIQRTEQGDSAMYLCASSLGPRRETQYFGPGTRLLVL.

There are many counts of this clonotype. The CDR3 DNA reads TGTGCCTTCCACAGGGGGCTGTACGAGCAGTACTTC. Translation: CAFHRGLYEQYF. The chain couples TRBV30 to TRBJ2-7; 9 nucleotides agree with TRBD1. Germline V gene data show CDR1 as GTSNPN and CDR2 as SVGIG (reference sequence). After removal of 7 bases from V and 4 bases from J, the junction contained 5 bases not matched to a gene. The CDR3 is made up of 12 amino acids.

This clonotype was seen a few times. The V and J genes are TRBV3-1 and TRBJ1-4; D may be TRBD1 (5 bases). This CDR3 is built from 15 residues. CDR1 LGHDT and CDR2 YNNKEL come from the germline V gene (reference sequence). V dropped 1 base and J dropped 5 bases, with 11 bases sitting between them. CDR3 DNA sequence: TGTGCCAGCAGCCAAGGGTGGGCAGGGAATGAAAAACTGTTTTTT. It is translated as CASSQGWAGNEKLFF.

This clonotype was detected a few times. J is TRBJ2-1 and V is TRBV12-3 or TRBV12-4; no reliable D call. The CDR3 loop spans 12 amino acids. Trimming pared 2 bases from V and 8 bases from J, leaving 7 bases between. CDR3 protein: CASSLIPHEQFF. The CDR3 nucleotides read TGTGCCAGCAGTTTAATCCCCCATGAGCAGTTCTTC.

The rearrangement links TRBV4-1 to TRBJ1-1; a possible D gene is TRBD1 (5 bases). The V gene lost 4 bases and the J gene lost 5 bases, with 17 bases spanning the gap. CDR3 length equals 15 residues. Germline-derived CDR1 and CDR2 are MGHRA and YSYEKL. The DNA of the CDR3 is TGCGCCAGCAGCCGCGACCAGGGTGGGGGAACTGAAGCTTTCTTT. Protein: CASSRDQGGGTEAFF.

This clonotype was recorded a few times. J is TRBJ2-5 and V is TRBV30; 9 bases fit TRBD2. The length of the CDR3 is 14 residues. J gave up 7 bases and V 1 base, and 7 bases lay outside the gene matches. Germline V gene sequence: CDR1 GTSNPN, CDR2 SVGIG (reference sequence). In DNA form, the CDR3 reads TGTGCCTGGAGTGGCGGGAGGGGAGGGGGGACCCAGTACTTC. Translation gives CAWSGGRGGGTQYF. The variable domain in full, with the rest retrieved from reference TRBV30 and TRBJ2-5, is SQTIHQWPATLVQPVGSPLSLECTVEGTSNPNLYWYRQAAGRGLQLLFYSVGIGQISSEVPQNLSASRPQDRQFILSSKKLLLSDSGFYLCAWSGGRGGGTQYFGPGTRLLVL.

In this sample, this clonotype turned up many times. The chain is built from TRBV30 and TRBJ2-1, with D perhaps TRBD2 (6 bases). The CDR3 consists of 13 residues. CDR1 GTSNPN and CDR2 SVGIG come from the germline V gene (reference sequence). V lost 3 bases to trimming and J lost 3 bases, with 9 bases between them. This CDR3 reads CAWSGGGYNEQFF. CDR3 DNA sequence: TGTGCCTGGAGCGGGGGAGGCTACAATGAGCAGTTCTTC. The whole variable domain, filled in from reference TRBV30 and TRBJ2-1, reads SQTIHQWPATLVQPVGSPLSLECTVEGTSNPNLYWYRQAAGRGLQLLFYSVGIGQISSEVPQNLSASRPQDRQFILSSKKLLLSDSGFYLCAWSGGGYNEQFFGPGTRLTVL.

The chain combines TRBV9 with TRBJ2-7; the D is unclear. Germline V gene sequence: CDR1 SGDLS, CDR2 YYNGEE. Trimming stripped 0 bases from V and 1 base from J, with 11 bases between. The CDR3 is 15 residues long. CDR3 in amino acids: CASSVDSPASYEQYF. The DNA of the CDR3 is TGTGCCAGCAGCGTAGACTCGCCCGCTTCCTACGAGCAGTACTTC.

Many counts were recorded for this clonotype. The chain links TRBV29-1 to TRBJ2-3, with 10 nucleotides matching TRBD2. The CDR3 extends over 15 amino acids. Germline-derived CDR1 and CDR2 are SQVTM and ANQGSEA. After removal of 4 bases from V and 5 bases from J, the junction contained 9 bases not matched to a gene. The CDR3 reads CSVVLAGDAGDTQYF. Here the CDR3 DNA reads TGCAGCGTTGTTCTAGCGGGAGACGCCGGAGATACGCAGTATTTT.

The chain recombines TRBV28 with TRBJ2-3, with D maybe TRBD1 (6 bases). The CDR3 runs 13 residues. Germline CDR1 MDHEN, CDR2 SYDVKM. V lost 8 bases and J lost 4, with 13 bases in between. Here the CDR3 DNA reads TGTGCCAGCCGAGAACAGGGCTCAGATACGCAGTATTTT. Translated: CASREQGSDTQYF.

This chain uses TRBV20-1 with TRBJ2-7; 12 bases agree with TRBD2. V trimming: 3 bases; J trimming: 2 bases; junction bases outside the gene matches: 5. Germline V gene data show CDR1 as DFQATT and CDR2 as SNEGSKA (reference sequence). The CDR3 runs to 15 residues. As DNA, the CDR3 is TGCAGTGCTAGTCTAGCTAGCGGGAGGGCCTACGAGCAGTACTTC. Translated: CSASLASGRAYEQYF.

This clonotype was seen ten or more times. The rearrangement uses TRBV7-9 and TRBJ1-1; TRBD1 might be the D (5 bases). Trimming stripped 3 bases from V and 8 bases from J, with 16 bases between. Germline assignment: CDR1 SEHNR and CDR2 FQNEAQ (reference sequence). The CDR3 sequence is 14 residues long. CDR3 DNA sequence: TGTGCCAGCAGCTTTGGGGCCGAGGGACTCGAAGCTTTCTTT. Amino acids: CASSFGAEGLEAFF.

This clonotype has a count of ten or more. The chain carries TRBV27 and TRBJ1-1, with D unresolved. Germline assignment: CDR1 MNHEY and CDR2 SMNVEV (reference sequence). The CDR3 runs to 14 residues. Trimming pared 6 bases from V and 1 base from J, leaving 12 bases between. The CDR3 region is CASRPWSSNTEAFF. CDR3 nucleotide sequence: TGTGCCAGCAGGCCTTGGAGCTCGAACACTGAAGCTTTCTTT.

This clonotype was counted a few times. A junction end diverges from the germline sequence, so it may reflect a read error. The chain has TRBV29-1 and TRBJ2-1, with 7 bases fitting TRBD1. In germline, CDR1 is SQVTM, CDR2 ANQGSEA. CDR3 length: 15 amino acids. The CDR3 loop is CSVEGGGYSYNEQFF. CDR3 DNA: TGCAGCGTCGAAGGGGGCGGCTACTCCTACAATGAGCAGTTCTTC.

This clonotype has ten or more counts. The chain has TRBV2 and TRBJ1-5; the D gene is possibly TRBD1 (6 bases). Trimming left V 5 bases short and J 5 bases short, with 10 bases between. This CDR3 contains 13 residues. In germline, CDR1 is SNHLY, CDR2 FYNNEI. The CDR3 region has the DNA TGTGCCAGCAGTAAGACAGGTGATCAGCCCCAGCATTTT. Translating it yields CASSKTGDQPQHF.

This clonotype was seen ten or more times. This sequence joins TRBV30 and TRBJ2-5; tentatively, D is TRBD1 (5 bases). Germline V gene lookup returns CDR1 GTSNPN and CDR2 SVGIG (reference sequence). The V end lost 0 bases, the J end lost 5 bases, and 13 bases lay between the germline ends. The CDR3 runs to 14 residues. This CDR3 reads CAWSVGVLGETQYF. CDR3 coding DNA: TGTGCCTGGAGTGTAGGGGTATTGGGCGAGACCCAGTACTTC. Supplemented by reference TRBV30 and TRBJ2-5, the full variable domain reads SQTIHQWPATLVQPVGSPLSLECTVEGTSNPNLYWYRQAAGRGLQLLFYSVGIGQISSEVPQNLSASRPQDRQFILSSKKLLLSDSGFYLCAWSVGVLGETQYFGPGTRLLVL.

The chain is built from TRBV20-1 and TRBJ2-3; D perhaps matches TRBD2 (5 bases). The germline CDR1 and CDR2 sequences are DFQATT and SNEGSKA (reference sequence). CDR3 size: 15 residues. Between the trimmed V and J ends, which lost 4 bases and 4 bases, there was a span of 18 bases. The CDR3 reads CSATQVSEVADTQYF. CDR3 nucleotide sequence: TGCAGTGCTACCCAGGTTAGCGAGGTAGCAGATACGCAGTATTTT.

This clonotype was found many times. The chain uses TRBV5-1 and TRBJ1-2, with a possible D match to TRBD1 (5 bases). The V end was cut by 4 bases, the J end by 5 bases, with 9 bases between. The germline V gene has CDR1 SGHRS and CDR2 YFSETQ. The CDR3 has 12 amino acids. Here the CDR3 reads CASSVEGYGYTF. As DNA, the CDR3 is TGCGCCAGCAGCGTCGAGGGGTATGGCTACACCTTC.

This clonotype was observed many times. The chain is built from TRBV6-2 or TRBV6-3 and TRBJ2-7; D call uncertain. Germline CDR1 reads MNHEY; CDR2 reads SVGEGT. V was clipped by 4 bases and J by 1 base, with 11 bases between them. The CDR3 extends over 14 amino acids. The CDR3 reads CASSSRGRSYEQYF. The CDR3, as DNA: TGTGCCAGCAGTTCCCGCGGACGGTCCTACGAGCAGTACTTC.

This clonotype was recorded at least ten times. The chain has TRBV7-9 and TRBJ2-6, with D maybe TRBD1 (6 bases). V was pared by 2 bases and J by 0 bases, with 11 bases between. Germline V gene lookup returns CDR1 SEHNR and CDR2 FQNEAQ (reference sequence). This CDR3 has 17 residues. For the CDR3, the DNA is TGTGCCAGCAGCTTAAAACAGGGCTTCTCTGGGGCCAACGTCCTGACTTTC. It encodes CASSLKQGFSGANVLTF.

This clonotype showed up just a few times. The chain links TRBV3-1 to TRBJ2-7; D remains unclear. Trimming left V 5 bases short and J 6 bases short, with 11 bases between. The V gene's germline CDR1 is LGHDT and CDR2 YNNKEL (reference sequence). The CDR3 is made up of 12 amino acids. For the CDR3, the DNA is TGTGCCAGCAGCTCCCTCCGTTCCGAGCAGTACTTC. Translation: CASSSLRSEQYF.

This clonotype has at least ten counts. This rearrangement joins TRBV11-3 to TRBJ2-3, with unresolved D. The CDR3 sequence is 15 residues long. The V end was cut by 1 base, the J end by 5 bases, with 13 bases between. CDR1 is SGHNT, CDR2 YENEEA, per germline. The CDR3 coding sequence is TGTGCCAGCAGCTTAGGCGGATCAAGACAAGATACGCAGTATTTT. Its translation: CASSLGGSRQDTQYF.

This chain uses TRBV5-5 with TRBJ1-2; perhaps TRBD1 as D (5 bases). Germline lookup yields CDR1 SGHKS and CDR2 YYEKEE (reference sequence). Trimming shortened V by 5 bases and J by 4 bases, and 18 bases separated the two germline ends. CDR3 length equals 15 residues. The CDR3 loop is CASSPARGVVYGYTF. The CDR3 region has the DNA TGTGCCAGCAGTCCCGCCCGGGGGGTAGTCTATGGCTACACCTTC.

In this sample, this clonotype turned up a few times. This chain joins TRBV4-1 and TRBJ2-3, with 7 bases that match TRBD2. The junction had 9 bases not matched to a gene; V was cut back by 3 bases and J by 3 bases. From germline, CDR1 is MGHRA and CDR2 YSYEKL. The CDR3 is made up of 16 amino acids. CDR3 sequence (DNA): TGCGCCAGCAGCCAGACCCAGGCTAGCGGAACAGATACGCAGTATTTT. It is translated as CASSQTQASGTDTQYF.

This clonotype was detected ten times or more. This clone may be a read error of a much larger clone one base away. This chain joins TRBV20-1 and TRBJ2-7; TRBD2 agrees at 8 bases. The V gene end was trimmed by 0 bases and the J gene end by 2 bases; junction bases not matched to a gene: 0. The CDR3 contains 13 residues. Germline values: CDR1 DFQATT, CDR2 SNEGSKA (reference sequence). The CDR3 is CSARELAAYEQYF. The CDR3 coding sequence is TGCAGTGCTAGAGAACTAGCGGCCTACGAGCAGTACTTC.

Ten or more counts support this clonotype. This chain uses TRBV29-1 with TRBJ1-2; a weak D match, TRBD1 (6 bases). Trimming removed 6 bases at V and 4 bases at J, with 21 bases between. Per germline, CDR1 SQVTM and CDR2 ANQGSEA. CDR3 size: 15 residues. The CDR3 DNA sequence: TGCAGCGTGATCCGGGACACCGGCGCGGGCTATGGCTACACCTTC. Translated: CSVIRDTGAGYGYTF.